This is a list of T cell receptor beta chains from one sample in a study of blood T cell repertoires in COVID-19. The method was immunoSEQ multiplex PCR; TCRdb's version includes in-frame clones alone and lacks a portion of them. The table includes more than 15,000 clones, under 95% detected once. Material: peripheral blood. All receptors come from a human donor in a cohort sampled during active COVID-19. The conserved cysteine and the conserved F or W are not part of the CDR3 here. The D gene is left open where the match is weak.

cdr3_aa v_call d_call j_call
ASSLGRVYGYT TRBV28 - TRBJ1-2
ASSMDRGGTSGGGRETQY TRBV19 TRBD2 TRBJ2-5
ASRLAEYTGELF TRBV11-3 TRBD2 TRBJ2-2
ASSEYYGYT TRBV6-2/TRBV6-3 - TRBJ1-2
SVGLAANTGELF TRBV29-1 TRBD2 TRBJ2-2
ASSDSPRYNEQF TRBV6-4 - TRBJ2-1
AWSPPRGAGGRNTQY TRBV30 TRBD2 TRBJ2-3
ASSLVFVNYGYT TRBV7-9 - TRBJ1-2
ASSLGQYQPQH TRBV11-3 - TRBJ1-5
ASSWAGTPEAF TRBV5-4 - TRBJ1-1
ASSSPKSDRVGSPLH TRBV5-4 TRBD1 TRBJ1-6
ASSGLAGDSYNEQF TRBV19 TRBD2 TRBJ2-1
TSSQDGEGEGEYGYT TRBV1 - TRBJ1-2
AIRGQGDVGGAF TRBV10-3 TRBD1 TRBJ1-1
ASSQTSRTSTDTQY TRBV4-2 - TRBJ2-3
ASSPRLATNEQF TRBV7-2 TRBD2 TRBJ2-1
ASSPGGGGMENEQF TRBV5-4 - TRBJ2-1
ASSQGGGLGAYEQY TRBV3-1/TRBV3-2 - TRBJ2-7
ATSRATFLGGEQY TRBV15 - TRBJ2-7
ASSVMDSVDTQY TRBV9 - TRBJ2-3
TTGDNQPQH TRBV20-1 TRBD1 TRBJ1-5
ASSTVREITYGYT TRBV18 - TRBJ1-2
ASSIRGRGDTQY TRBV19 - TRBJ2-3
ASSYSGGRGNQPQH TRBV6-2/TRBV6-3 - TRBJ1-5
ASSGHGTAEETQY TRBV5-8 TRBD1 TRBJ2-5
ASSRAGTQHNEQF TRBV6-4 - TRBJ2-1
ASSSSSGRAGNTQY TRBV11-3 TRBD2 TRBJ2-3
ASSLAPQSYGYT TRBV7-2 - TRBJ1-2
ANFLATIAKNIQY TRBV24-1 - TRBJ2-4
SASLGVDQPQH TRBV20-1 - TRBJ1-5
ASSSPGTSGGLTYNEQF TRBV5-1 TRBD2 TRBJ2-1
ASSHSGTSGEQETQY TRBV12-1 - TRBJ2-5
ASSTRQGQETQY TRBV28 TRBD1 TRBJ2-5
ASSLGRGWDEQY TRBV7-2 - TRBJ2-7
AWSTGDYSNQPQH TRBV30 - TRBJ1-5
ASSLDGGETETQY TRBV7-9 - TRBJ2-5
AGGGGPPGGYT TRBV12-3/TRBV12-4 - TRBJ1-2
AISDFRDTQY TRBV10-3 - TRBJ2-3
ASSLLGKRLSNEKLF TRBV7-9 - TRBJ1-4
ASSLESFSNQPQH TRBV28 - TRBJ1-5
ASSFCRPGNTEAF TRBV12-1 - TRBJ1-1
ASSQQGGGYT TRBV27 - TRBJ1-2
ASTNDRQGGQPQH TRBV2 TRBD1 TRBJ1-5
ASSLVDNEQF TRBV5-6 - TRBJ2-1
ASTPTGIGYNEQF TRBV5-8 TRBD1 TRBJ2-1
ASSQDQGVRSGNTIY TRBV4-3 TRBD1 TRBJ1-3
AISETGGSNSPLH TRBV10-3 TRBD1 TRBJ1-6
ASSIAHPASPLH TRBV19 - TRBJ1-6
ASSQDRTSPKPQH TRBV4-2 - TRBJ1-5
ASSQEGYGTYEQY TRBV4-3 - TRBJ2-7